The entry that follows covers one T cell receptor (beta chain) sequence. The target antigen is unknown. TCRdb reprocessed the PCR reads with MiXCR, giving one entry per CDR3 protein. The sample lists about 320,000 distinct CDR3 sequences, about a fifth seen once, with 0.81% in the top ten. The sample belongs to a study of molecular identifiers for immune sequencing clone quantification. Overall study: Four of five RNA aliquots from around 20,000 or 100,000 naive CD8 T cells were sequenced. Study-wide points: Clones above 20 RNA copies held over 97% of effector molecules, under 1% in naive cells. Identical TCR molecules can share a barcode, and this sharing could underestimate highly expanded clone sizes.

The CDR3 has 15 amino acids. Germline-derived CDR1 and CDR2 are MNHEY and SVGAGI. The germline V and J ends were trimmed by 1 base and 2 bases, with 10 bases remaining between them. Input material: naive CD8+ T cells from blood, with Jurkat cell RNA spiked in. Sample subset: FACS-sorted CD8+CD4-CCR7+CD45RA+ naive T cells. V is TRBV6-5 and J is TRBJ2-3; D is possibly TRBD2 (6 bases). The clonotype was recovered from a human donor in good health. Some libraries in this study had Jurkat cell RNA spiked in. The CDR3: CASSYWTGATDTQYF. The CDR3 region has the DNA TGTGCCAGCAGTTACTGGACGGGAGCCACAGATACGCAGTATTTT.